These 30 T cell receptor beta chains were sequenced from one sample in a study of blood T cell repertoires in COVID-19. This table comes from immunoSEQ multiplex PCR, and its TCRdb copy is limited to in-frame clones, with some not included. Of around 170,000 clones listed, about 85% were seen once; the top ten hold roughly 24%. The sample was peripheral blood. All receptors derive from a man in his 60s with acute or convalescent COVID-19.

V is TRBV6-6 and J is TRBJ1-1; D is perhaps TRBD1 (6 bases). The CDR3 has 11 residues. V lost 6 bases and J 4 bases, leaving 6 bases between the germline ends. Germline V gene lookup returns CDR1 MNHNY and CDR2 SVGAGI (reference sequence). The CDR3 region has the DNA TGTGCCAGCAGCAGGGGCACTGAAGCTTTCTTT. Translation: CASSRGTEAFF.

The rearrangement links TRBV4-3 to TRBJ2-1, with 15 positions matching TRBD2. V trimming: 1 base; J trimming: 3 bases; junction bases outside the gene matches: 13. Germline lookup yields CDR1 LGHNA and CDR2 YSLEER. The CDR3 is 21 residues long. The CDR3 sequence is CASSQAGGGLAGGRDYNEQFF. In nucleotides, the CDR3 is TGCGCCAGCAGCCAAGCGGGGGGAGGACTAGCGGGAGGGCGGGACTACAATGAGCAGTTCTTC.

This clone has only one observation. V usage is TRBV5-6 and J usage is TRBJ1-4; 7 bases match TRBD1. Germline CDR1 SGHDT, CDR2 YYEEEE. V was pared by 7 bases and J by 8 bases, with 14 bases of the junction left unmatched. The CDR3 length is 15 residues. CDR3 DNA sequence: TGTGCCAGCTCTCACCGACAGGGAAATAGGGAAAAACTGTTTTTT. It translates to CASSHRQGNREKLFF.

The chain is built from TRBV19 and TRBJ1-2; D is ambiguous. Trimming removed 7 bases from V and 5 bases from J, with 11 bases in between. There are 12 residues in the CDR3. The germline CDR1 and CDR2 sequences are LNHDA and SQIVND (reference sequence). The CDR3 sequence: CASTRVGYGYTF. The CDR3 region has the DNA TGTGCCAGTACGAGGGTAGGATATGGCTACACCTTC.

The J gene is TRBJ1-5, the V gene TRBV30; no clear D gene. Germline-derived CDR1 and CDR2 are GTSNPN and SVGIG (reference sequence). The V end was cut by 5 bases, the J end by 0 bases, with 17 bases between. The length of the CDR3 is 16 residues. CDR3 protein: CAWSALGSNSNQPQHF. The CDR3 nucleotides are TGTGCCTGGTCCGCCCTGGGCAGTAATAGCAATCAGCCCCAGCATTTT.

The CDR3 sequence is CARKGTDYTF. CDR3 bases: TGTGCCAGAAAAGGGACAGACTACACCTTC. The chain combines TRBV25-1 with TRBJ1-2; TRBD1 matches at 7 bases. J lost 10 bases, V lost 9 bases, and 5 bases had no gene match. This CDR3 spans 10 amino acids. Germline values: CDR1 MGHDK, CDR2 SYGVNS.

The genes are TRBV5-1 and TRBJ2-1, with 12 bases that match TRBD2. The CDR3 consists of 15 residues. V lost 0 bases and J lost 10; bases outside the gene matches: 5. Germline V gene data show CDR1 as SGHRS and CDR2 as YFSETQ. The CDR3 loop reads CASSLGLAGVGEQFF. The CDR3 DNA reads TGCGCCAGCAGCTTGGGACTAGCGGGAGTGGGGGAGCAGTTCTTC.

This rearrangement joins TRBV5-1 to TRBJ2-2; D is perhaps TRBD1 (5 bases). Trimming took 1 base from V and 1 from J, leaving 11 bases between them. CDR1 and CDR2 (germline): SGHRS, YFSETQ. This CDR3 has 16 amino acids. The chain's CDR3 is CASSLRVTGNTGELFF. CDR3 DNA: TGCGCCAGCAGCTTGAGAGTCACAGGGAACACCGGGGAGCTGTTTTTT.

This chain connects TRBV23-1 to TRBJ1-3, with D unresolved. TRBV23-1 is an ORF for which the function is uncertain. The V gene lost 10 bases and the J gene lost 2 bases, with 12 bases spanning the gap. CDR3 length: 13 amino acids. The DNA for the CDR3 is TGCGCCACGTTTTTTGGAGCTGGAAACACCATATATTTT. The encoded protein is CATFFGAGNTIYF.

The gene calls are TRBV6-2 or TRBV6-3 and TRBJ1-1, with 9 bases matching TRBD1. Germline-derived CDR1 and CDR2 are MNHEY and SVGEGT. With V trimmed by 2 bases and J by 5 bases, 9 bases remained unmatched. This CDR3 has 16 residues. CDR3: CASSYPAGQGGTEAFF. CDR3 DNA sequence: TGTGCCAGCAGTTACCCAGCGGGACAGGGCGGGACTGAAGCTTTCTTT.

The chain uses TRBV27 and TRBJ2-7, with 13 bases fitting TRBD2. The J segment lost 9 bases and the V segment lost 5 bases, leaving 7 bases of the junction unmatched. The CDR3 loop spans 14 amino acids. Germline assignment: CDR1 MNHEY and CDR2 SMNVEV (reference sequence). The CDR3 DNA sequence: TGTGCCAGCAGTCCCGGGACTAGCGGGACGGTGCAGTACTTC. This encodes CASSPGTSGTVQYF.

This chain uses TRBV7-8 with TRBJ1-3, with D possibly TRBD1 on 5 matching bases. Germline V lookup: CDR1 SGHVS, CDR2 FQNEAQ. This CDR3 contains 17 residues. Trimming removed 0 bases at V and 0 bases at J, with 12 bases between. The CDR3 protein is CASSLATAGSSGNTIYF. The DNA of the CDR3 is TGTGCCAGCAGCTTAGCGACAGCAGGGTCCTCTGGAAACACCATATATTTT.

The chain recombines TRBV10-1 with TRBJ1-1; D remains unclear. Germline loops: CDR1 WNHNN, CDR2 SYGVQD (reference sequence). This CDR3 is 14 amino acids long. Between the trimmed V and J ends, which lost 2 bases and 4 bases, there was a span of 11 bases. CDR3 residues: CASSEGLERTEAFF. The CDR3 bases are TGCGCCAGCAGTGAGGGGTTAGAGCGCACTGAAGCTTTCTTT.

The CDR3 DNA reads TGTGCCACCAGCTCTAAGGCGGCAGCGTATAAAGGAAACACCATATATTTT. The encoded protein is CATSSKAAAYKGNTIYF. The rearrangement joins TRBV15 to TRBJ1-3; D call uncertain. Trimming took 5 bases from V and 4 from J, leaving 21 bases between them. This CDR3 has 17 residues. Germline CDR1 LNHNV, CDR2 YYDKDF (reference sequence).

Worth noting for this clone: Other DNA sequences in the sample encode the same CDR3. The chain has TRBV2 and TRBJ2-1; the D gene is possibly TRBD1 (6 bases). Trimming removed 6 bases from V and 4 bases from J, with 10 bases in between. The CDR3 totals 13 residues. Germline V gene sequence: CDR1 SNHLY, CDR2 FYNNEI. The DNA of the CDR3 is TGTGCCAGCAGGAACAGGGTATACAATGAGCAGTTCTTC. Residues: CASRNRVYNEQFF.

The rearrangement links TRBV29-1 to TRBJ2-1, with 14 bases lining up with TRBD2. The CDR3 runs to 15 residues. J gave up 4 bases and V 7 bases, and 6 bases lay outside the gene matches. Germline V gene data show CDR1 as SQVTM and CDR2 as ANQGSEA. DNA of the CDR3: TGCAGCGCTGGGACTAGCGGGGGTCGATACAATGAGCAGTTCTTC. Translation: CSAGTSGGRYNEQFF.

The rearrangement joins TRBV9 to TRBJ2-2, with 10 bases fitting TRBD2. The CDR3 spans 16 residues. Trimming removed 4 bases from V and 4 bases from J; junction bases left unmatched: 7. Per the germline V gene, CDR1 is SGDLS and CDR2 is YYNGEE. This CDR3 reads CASSSLAGVVTGELFF. In DNA, the CDR3 is TGTGCCAGCAGCTCGCTAGCGGGAGTAGTCACCGGGGAGCTGTTTTTT.

Points on this clone: The junction does not match germline at one end; this may be a read error. V gene TRBV10-2 combines with J gene TRBJ1-2, with TRBD1 matching 10 bases. In germline, CDR1 is WSHSY, CDR2 SAAADI. CDR3 length: 16 residues. The chain's CDR3 is CASTEGTGAFNYGYTF. CDR3 sequence (DNA): TGCGCCAGCACTGAGGGGACAGGGGCTTTTAACTATGGCTACACCTTC.

The V gene is TRBV6-5, the J gene TRBJ2-1, with 7 bases fitting TRBD1. The CDR3 consists of 14 residues. The ends lost 7 bases at V and 7 bases at J; junction bases unmatched: 10. The germline CDR1 and CDR2 sequences are MNHEY and SVGAGI. CDR3 sequence: CASTDRSKGNEQFF. The CDR3 bases are TGTGCCAGCACGGACAGGTCCAAGGGGAATGAGCAGTTCTTC.

The V and J genes are TRBV6-5 and TRBJ1-4; 11 nucleotides match TRBD1. The CDR3 loop spans 14 amino acids. The germline CDR1 and CDR2 sequences are MNHEY and SVGAGI. V was clipped by 5 bases and J by 8 bases; unmatched bases: 4. CDR3 loop: CASSNRDRGEKLFF. CDR3 coding DNA: TGTGCCAGCAGTAACCGGGACAGGGGGGAAAAACTGTTTTTT.

This clone was detected a few times. This chain connects TRBV6-5 to TRBJ2-3; the D is unclear. The germline V and J ends were trimmed by 6 bases and 0 bases, with 10 bases remaining between them. CDR1 MNHEY and CDR2 SVGAGI come from the germline V gene. The CDR3 is 14 residues long. The CDR3 sequence is CASRQITSTDTQYF. CDR3 DNA sequence: TGTGCCAGCAGACAGATTACTAGCACAGATACGCAGTATTTT.

The V call is TRBV2, the J call TRBJ1-1, with 7 bases matching TRBD1. The junction had 4 bases not matched to a gene; V was cut back by 5 bases and J by 7 bases. CDR3 size: 12 residues. Germline V gene data show CDR1 as SNHLY and CDR2 as FYNNEI. The CDR3 nucleotides are TGTGCCAGCAGTTTCCGACAGGGTGAAGCTTTCTTT. This codes for CASSFRQGEAFF.

With regard to this clone: The sample contains more than one DNA sequence encoding this CDR3. The genes are TRBV6-5 and TRBJ1-6, with 8 bases identical to TRBD1. CDR1 is MNHEY, CDR2 SVGAGI, per germline. The trim removed 5 bases at V and 9 bases at J, leaving 3 bases unmatched. CDR3 length: 13 amino acids. The CDR3 region has the DNA TGTGCCAGCAGTCCGACAGGGGCTTCACCCCTCCACTTT. Amino acid sequence: CASSPTGASPLHF.

The chain combines TRBV19 with TRBJ1-5; perhaps TRBD1 as D (6 bases). The V end was cut by 1 base, the J end by 1 base, with 11 bases between. The CDR3 has 16 residues. Germline loops: CDR1 LNHDA, CDR2 SQIVND (reference sequence). CDR3 sequence reads: CASSIGQGRSNQPQHF. CDR3 nucleotides: TGTGCCAGTAGTATAGGCCAGGGGCGAAGCAATCAGCCCCAGCATTTT.

This chain uses TRBV6-2 or TRBV6-3 with TRBJ2-1; 7 nucleotides align to TRBD2. This CDR3 contains 15 residues. Germline CDR1 and CDR2: MNHEY and SVGEGT. The J segment lost 0 bases and the V segment lost 2 bases, leaving 1 base of the junction unmatched. The CDR3: CASSYTGGSYNEQFF. Here the CDR3 DNA reads TGTGCCAGCAGTTACACGGGGGGCTCCTACAATGAGCAGTTCTTC.

J is TRBJ2-5 and V is TRBV25-1; 7 bases align to TRBD2. V shed 0 bases and J 5 bases; nucleotides not matched to a gene: 6. Germline V gene sequence: CDR1 MGHDK, CDR2 SYGVNS. The CDR3 has 15 amino acids. CDR3 nucleotide sequence: TGTGCCAGCAGTGAATATGACACTAGCGCCGAGACCCAGTACTTC. Translated, it gives CASSEYDTSAETQYF.

The table lists this clone with a count of one. J is TRBJ2-3 and V is TRBV11-2, with a weak D call TRBD2 (6 bases). The CDR3 consists of 13 residues. Germline assignment: CDR1 SGHAT and CDR2 FQNNGV. V was pared by 5 bases and J by 2 bases, with 8 bases between. CDR3 sequence: CASSPGVTDTQYF. The CDR3 coding sequence is TGTGCCAGCAGCCCGGGAGTCACAGATACGCAGTATTTT.

This chain connects TRBV12-5 to TRBJ1-2; TRBD1 matches at 9 bases. Germline values: CDR1 LGHNT, CDR2 FRNRAP. The trim removed 6 bases at V and 6 bases at J, leaving 5 bases unmatched. The CDR3 spans 13 residues. CDR3 loop: CASGRTGADGYTF. The CDR3 DNA follows: TGTGCTAGTGGCCGGACAGGGGCCGATGGCTACACCTTC.

This clone was counted ten times or more. The V gene is TRBV24-1, the J gene TRBJ2-5; 10 bases line up with TRBD1. The V gene's germline CDR1 is KGHDR and CDR2 SFDVKD. The V and J ends lost 3 bases and 7 bases, in that order; junction bases with no gene match: 4. The CDR3 consists of 14 residues. The CDR3 bases are TGTGCCACCAGTGATGGGGACAGGGGATTGACCCAGTACTTC. This translates into CATSDGDRGLTQYF.

In regard to this clone: The sample has other DNA sequences that encode this CDR3 too. This chain uses TRBV24-1 with TRBJ2-1; D uncertain. Germline CDR1 KGHDR, CDR2 SFDVKD. The CDR3 consists of 12 residues. V lost 1 base and J 7 bases, leaving 4 bases between the germline ends. The CDR3 region has the DNA TGTGCCACCAGTGATTTCAGGAATGAGCAGTTCTTC. Translating gives CATSDFRNEQFF.